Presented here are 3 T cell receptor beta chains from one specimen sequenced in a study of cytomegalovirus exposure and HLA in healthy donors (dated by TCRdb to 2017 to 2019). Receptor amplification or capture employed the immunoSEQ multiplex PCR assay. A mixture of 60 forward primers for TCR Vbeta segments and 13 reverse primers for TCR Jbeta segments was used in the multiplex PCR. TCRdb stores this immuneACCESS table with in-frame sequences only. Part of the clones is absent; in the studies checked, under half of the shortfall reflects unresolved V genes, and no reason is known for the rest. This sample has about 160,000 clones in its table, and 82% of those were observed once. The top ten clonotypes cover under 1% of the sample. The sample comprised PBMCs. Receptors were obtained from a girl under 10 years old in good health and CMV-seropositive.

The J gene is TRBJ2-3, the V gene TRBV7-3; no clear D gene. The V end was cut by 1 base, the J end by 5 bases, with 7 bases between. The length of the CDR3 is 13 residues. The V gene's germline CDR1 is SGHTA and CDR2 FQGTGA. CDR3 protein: CASSLKSGDTQYF. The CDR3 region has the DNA TGTGCCAGCAGCTTAAAGTCGGGAGATACGCAGTATTTT.

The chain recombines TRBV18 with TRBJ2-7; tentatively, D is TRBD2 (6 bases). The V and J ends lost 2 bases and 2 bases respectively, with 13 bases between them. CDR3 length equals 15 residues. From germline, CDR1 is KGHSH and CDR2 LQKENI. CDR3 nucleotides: TGTGCCAGCTCACCAGCTTCGGGAGTGCCCTACGAGCAGTACTTC. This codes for CASSPASGVPYEQYF.

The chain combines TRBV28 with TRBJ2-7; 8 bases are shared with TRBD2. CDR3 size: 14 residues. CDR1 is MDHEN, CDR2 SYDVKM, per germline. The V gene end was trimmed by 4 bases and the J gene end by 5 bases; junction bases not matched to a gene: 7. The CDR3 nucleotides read TGTGCCAGCAGTTCCGGGGGGGGCGGGCACGAGCAGTACTTC. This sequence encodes CASSSGGGGHEQYF.